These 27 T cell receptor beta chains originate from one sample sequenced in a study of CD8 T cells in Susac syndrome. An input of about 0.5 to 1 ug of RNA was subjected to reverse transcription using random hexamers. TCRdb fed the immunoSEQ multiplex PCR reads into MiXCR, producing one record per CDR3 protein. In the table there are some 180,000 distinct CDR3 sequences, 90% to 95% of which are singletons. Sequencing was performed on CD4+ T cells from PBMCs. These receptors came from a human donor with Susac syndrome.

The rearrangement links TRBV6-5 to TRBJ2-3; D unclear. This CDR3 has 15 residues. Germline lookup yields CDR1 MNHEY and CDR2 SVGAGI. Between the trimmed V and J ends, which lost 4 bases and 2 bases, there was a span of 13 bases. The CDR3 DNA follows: TGTGCCAGCAGTTTAGACGGAACCTACACAGATACGCAGTATTTT. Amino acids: CASSLDGTYTDTQYF.

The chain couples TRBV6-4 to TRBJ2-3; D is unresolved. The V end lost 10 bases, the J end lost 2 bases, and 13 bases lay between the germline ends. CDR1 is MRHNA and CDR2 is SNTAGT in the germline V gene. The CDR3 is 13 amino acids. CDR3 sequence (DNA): TGTGCCACCCGGAATAGTGCCACAGATACGCAGTATTTT. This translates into CATRNSATDTQYF.

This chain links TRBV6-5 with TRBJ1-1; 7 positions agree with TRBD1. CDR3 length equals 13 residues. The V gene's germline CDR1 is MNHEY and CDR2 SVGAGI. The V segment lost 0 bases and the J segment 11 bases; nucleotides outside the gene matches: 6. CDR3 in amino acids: CASSYSRDSGAFF. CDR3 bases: TGTGCCAGCAGTTACTCGAGGGACAGCGGGGCTTTCTTT.

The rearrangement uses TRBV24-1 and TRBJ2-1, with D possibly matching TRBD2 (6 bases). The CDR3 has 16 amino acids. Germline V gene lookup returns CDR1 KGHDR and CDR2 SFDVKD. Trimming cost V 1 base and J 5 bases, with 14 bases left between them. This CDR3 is CATSDFGTFKHNEQFF. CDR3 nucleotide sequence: TGTGCCACCAGTGATTTCGGGACTTTCAAACACAATGAGCAGTTCTTC.

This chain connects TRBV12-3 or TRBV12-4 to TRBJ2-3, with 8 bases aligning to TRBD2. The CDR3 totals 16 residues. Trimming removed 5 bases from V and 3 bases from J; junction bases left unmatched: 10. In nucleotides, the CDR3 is TGTGCCAGCAGTCCCTCGACTAGCGCCGCGACAGATACGCAGTATTTT. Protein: CASSPSTSAATDTQYF.

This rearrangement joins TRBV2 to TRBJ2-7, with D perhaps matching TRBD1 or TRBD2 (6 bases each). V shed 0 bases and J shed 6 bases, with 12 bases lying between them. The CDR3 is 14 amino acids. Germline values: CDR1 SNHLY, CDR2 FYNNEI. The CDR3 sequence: CASSEARRGAEQYF. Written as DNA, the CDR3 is TGTGCCAGCAGTGAAGCGCGGAGGGGGGCCGAGCAGTACTTC.

The CDR3 loop reads CASSAQVYEQYF. CDR3 nucleotide sequence: TGTGCCAGCAGTGCACAGGTCTACGAGCAGTACTTC. The genes are TRBV6-6 and TRBJ2-7; possible D gene TRBD1, 5 bases. The ends were cut back, 5 bases at V and 3 bases at J, with 8 bases in the middle. Germline lookup yields CDR1 MNHNY and CDR2 SVGAGI (reference sequence). The CDR3 has 12 amino acids.

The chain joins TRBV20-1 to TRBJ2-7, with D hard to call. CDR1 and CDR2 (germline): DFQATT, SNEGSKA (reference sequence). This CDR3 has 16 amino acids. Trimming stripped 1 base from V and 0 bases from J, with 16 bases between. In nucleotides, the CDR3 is TGCAGTGCTAGAGTTCAAGCAGATTACTACTCCTACGAGCAGTACTTC. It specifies CSARVQADYYSYEQYF.

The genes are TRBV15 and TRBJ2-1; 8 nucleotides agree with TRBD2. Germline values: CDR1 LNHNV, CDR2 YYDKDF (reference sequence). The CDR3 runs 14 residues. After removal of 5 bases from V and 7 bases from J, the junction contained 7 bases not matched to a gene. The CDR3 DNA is TGTGCCACCAGCCTGGGGAGCGGGAGTAATGAGCAGTTCTTC. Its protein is CATSLGSGSNEQFF.

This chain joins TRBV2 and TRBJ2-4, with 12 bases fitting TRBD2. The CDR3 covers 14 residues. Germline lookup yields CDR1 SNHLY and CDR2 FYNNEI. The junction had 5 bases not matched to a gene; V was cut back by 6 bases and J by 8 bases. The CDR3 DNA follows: TGTGCCAGCAGATTGACTAGCGGGAGTGACATTCAGTACTTC. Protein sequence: CASRLTSGSDIQYF.

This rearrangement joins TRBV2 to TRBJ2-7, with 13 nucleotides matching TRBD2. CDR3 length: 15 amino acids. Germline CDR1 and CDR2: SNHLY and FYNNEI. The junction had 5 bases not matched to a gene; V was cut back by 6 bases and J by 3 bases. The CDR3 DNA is TGTGCCAGCAGGCCGGGACTAGCGGGGATCTACGAGCAGTACTTC. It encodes CASRPGLAGIYEQYF.

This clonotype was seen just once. The CDR3 sequence is CSAYRGQGQEGYTF. In DNA form, the CDR3 reads TGCAGTGCTTATAGGGGACAGGGACAGGAGGGCTACACCTTC. The chain is built from TRBV20-1 and TRBJ1-2; 9 bases match TRBD1. J was trimmed by 8 bases and V by 5 bases; bases with no gene match: 12. Looked up from germline, CDR1 is DFQATT and CDR2 is SNEGSKA (reference sequence). The CDR3 is 14 amino acids.

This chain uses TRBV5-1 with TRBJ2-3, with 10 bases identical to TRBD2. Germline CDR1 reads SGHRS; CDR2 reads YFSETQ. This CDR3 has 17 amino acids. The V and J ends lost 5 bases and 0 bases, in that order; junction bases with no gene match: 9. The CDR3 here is CASSGLAGELSTDTQYF. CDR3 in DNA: TGCGCCAGCAGTGGGCTAGCGGGAGAACTTAGCACAGATACGCAGTATTTT.

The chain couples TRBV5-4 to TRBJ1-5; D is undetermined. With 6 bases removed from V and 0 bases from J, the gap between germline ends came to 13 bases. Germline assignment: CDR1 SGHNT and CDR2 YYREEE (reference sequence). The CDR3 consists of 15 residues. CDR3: CASTWVENSNQPQHF. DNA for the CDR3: TGTGCCAGCACCTGGGTAGAAAATAGCAATCAGCCCCAGCATTTT.

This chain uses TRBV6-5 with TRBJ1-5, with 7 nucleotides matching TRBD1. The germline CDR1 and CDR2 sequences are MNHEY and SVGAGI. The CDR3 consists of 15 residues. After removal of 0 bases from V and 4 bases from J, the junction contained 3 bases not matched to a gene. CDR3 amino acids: CASSYSYRGNQPQHF. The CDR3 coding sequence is TGTGCCAGCAGTTACTCCTACAGGGGAAATCAGCCCCAGCATTTT.

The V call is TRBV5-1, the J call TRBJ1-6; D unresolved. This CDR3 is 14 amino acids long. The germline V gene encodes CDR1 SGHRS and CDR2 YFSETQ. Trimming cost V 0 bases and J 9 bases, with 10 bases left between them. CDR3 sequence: CASSLDPKRSPLHF. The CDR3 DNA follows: TGCGCCAGCAGCTTGGATCCCAAACGTTCACCCCTCCACTTT.

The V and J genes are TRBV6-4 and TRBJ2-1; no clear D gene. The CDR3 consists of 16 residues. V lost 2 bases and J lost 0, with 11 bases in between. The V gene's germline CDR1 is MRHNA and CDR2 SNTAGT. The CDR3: CASSDRPLSSYNEQFF. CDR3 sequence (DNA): TGTGCCAGCAGTGACAGGCCTCTAAGCTCCTACAATGAGCAGTTCTTC.

Written as DNA, the CDR3 is TGTGCCAGCGGGCTCGGTGGGCTCAGTTTAGCCGAGCAGTACTTC. Translating gives CASGLGGLSLAEQYF. V usage is TRBV7-2 and J usage is TRBJ2-7; unclear D gene. The germline V gene encodes CDR1 SGHTA and CDR2 FQGNSA. The CDR3 spans 15 residues. V shed 8 bases and J shed 6 bases, with 23 bases lying between them.

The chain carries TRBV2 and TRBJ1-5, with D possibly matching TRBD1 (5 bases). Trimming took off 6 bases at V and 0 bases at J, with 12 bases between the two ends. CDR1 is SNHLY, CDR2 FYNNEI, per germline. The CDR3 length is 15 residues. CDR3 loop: CASRQTVNSNQPQHF. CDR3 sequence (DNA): TGTGCCAGCAGACAGACAGTTAATAGCAATCAGCCCCAGCATTTT.

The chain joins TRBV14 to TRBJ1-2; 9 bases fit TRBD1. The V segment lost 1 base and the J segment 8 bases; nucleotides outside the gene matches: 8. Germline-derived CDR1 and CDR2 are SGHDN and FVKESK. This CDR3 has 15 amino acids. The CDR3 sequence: CASSQGYRGLGGYTF. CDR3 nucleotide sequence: TGTGCCAGCAGCCAAGGGTACAGGGGGCTAGGCGGCTACACCTTC. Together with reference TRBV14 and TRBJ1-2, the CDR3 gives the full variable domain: EAGVTQFPSHSVIEKGQTVTLRCDPISGHDNLYWYRRVMGKEIKFLLHFVKESKQDESGMPNNRFLAERTGGTYSTLKVQPAELEDSGVYFCASSQGYRGLGGYTFGSGTRLTVV.

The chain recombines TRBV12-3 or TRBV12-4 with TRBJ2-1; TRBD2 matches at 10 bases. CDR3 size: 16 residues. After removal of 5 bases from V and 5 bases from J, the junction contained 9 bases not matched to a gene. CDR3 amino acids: CASSRLLAGADNEQFF. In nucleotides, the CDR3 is TGTGCCAGCAGTCGCCTTCTAGCGGGAGCTGACAATGAGCAGTTCTTC.

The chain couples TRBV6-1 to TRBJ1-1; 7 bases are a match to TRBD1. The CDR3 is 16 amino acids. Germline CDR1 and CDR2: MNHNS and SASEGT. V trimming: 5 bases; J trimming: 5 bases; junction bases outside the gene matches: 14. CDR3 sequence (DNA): TGTGCCAGCAGTCCCGGGGGAGGGGGCTATGGGACTGAAGCTTTCTTT. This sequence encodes CASSPGGGGYGTEAFF.

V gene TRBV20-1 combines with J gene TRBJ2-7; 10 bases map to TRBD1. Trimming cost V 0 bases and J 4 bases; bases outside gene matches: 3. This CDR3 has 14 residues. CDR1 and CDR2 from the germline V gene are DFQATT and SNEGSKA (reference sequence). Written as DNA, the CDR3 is TGCAGTGCTAGAGAACCGGGACAGGGGTACGAGCAGTACTTC. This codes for CSAREPGQGYEQYF.

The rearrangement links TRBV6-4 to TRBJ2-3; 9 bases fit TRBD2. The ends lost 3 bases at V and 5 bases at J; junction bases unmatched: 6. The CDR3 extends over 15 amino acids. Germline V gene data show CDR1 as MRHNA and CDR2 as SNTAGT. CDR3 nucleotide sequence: TGTGCCAGCAGTGAGAGCGGGGGGCCAATAGATACGCAGTATTTT. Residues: CASSESGGPIDTQYF.

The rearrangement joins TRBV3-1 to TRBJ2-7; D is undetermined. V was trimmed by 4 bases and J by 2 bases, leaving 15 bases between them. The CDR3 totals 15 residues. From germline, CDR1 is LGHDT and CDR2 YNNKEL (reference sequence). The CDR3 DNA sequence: TGTGCCAGCAGCCCTGCCGGAGCGATTACCTACGAGCAGTACTTC. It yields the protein CASSPAGAITYEQYF.

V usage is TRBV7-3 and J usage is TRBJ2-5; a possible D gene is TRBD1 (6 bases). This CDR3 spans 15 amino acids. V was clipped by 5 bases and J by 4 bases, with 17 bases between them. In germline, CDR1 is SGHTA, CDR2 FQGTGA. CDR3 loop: CASSVTPGHAETQYF. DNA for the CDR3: TGTGCCAGCAGCGTGACTCCGGGACATGCAGAGACCCAGTACTTC. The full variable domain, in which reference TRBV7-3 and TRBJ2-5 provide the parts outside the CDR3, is GAGVSQTPSNKVTEKGKYVELRCDPISGHTALYWYRQSLGQGPEFLIYFQGTGAADDSGLPNDRFFAVRPEGSVSTLKIQRTERGDSAVYLCASSVTPGHAETQYFGPGTRLLVL.

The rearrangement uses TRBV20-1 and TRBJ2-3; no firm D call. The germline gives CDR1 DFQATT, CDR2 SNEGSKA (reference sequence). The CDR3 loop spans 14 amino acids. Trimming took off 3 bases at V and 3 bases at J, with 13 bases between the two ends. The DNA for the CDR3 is TGCAGTGCTAGTATTACTTCCGGGACAGATACGCAGTATTTT. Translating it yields CSASITSGTDTQYF.